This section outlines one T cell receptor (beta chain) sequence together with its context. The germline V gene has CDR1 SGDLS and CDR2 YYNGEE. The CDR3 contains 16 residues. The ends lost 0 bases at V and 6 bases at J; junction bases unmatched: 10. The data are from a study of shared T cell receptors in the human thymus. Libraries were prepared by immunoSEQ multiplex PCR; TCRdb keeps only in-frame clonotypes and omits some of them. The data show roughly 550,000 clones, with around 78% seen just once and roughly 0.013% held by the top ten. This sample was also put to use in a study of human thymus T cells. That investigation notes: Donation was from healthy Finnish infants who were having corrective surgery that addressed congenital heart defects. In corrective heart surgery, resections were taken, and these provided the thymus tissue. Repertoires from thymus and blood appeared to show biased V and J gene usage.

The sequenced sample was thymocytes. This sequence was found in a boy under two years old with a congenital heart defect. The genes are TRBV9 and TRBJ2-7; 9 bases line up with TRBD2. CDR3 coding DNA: TGTGCCAGCAGCGTAGCTGCTCTAGCGGGATCCCTCGAGCAGTACTTC. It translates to CASSVAALAGSLEQYF.